The source of this T cell receptor (beta chain) is a study of PD-1 blockade in mismatch repair-deficient tumors. For the study at large: Enrolled about 2013-2017, patients had progressing, pretreated mismatch repair-deficient cancers of 12 types.

All patients were mismatch repair deficient, assessed by either PCR or immunohistochemistry. TCRs were sequenced from a few patients responding to pembrolizumab. Study-level results: Tumor-resident clones, often undetectable pretreatment in blood, expanded then contracted after pembrolizumab.

As for this clone: Its specificity is not known.

TCRdb's copy holds only in-frame clones and misses some; the assay was immunoSEQ multiplex PCR. The table has around 130,000 clones, roughly 90% seen once. The length of the CDR3 is 14 residues. Germline CDR1 is MNHNS and CDR2 is SASEGT. With V trimmed by 6 bases and J by 1 base, 1 base remained unmatched. The sample in question was peripheral blood, obtained roughly 67 weeks after starting pembrolizumab. The receptor comes from an adult with mismatch repair-deficient cancer. The gene calls are TRBV6-1 and TRBJ1-1; TRBD1 matches at 11 bases. This chain's CDR3 is CASRGTGGNTEAFF. CDR3 nucleotide sequence: TGTGCCAGCAGGGGGACAGGGGGGAACACTGAAGCTTTCTTT.